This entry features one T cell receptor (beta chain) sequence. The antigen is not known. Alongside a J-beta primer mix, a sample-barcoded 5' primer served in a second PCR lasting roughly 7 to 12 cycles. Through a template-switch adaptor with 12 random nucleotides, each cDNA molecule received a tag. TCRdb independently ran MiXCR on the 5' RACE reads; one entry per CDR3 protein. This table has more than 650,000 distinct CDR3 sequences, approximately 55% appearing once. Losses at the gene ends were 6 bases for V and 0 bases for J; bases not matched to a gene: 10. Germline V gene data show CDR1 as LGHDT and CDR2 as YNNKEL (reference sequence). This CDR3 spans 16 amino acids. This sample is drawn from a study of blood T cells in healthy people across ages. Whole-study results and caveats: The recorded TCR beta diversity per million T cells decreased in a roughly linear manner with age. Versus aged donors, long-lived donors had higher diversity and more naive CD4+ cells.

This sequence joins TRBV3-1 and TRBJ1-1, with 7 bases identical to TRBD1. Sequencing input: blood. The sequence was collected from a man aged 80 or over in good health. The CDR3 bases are TGTGCCAGCAGTTACTTGGGACAGAACCTGAACACTGAAGCTTTCTTT. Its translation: CASSYLGQNLNTEAFF.